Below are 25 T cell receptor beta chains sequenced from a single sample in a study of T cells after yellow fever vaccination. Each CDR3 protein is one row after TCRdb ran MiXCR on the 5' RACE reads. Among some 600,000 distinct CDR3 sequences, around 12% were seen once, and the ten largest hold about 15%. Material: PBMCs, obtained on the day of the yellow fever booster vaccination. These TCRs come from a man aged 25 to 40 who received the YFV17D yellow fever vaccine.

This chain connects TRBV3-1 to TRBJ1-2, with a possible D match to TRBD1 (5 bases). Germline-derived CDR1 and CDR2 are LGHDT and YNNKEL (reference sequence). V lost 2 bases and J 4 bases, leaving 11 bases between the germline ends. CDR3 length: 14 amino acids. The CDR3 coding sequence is TGTGCCAGCAGCCAATTGTTGGGGGTCTATGGCTACACCTTC. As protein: CASSQLLGVYGYTF. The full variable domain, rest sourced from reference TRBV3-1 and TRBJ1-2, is DTAVSQTPKYLVTQMGNDKSIKCEQNLGHDTMYWYKQDSKKFLKIMFSYNNKELIINETVPNRFSPKSPDKAHLNLHINSLELGDSAVYFCASSQLLGVYGYTFGSGTRLTVV.

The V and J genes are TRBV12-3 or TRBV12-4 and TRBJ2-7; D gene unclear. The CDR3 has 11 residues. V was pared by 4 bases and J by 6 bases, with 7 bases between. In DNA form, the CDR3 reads TGTGCCAGCAGTTCTCAGGTCGAGCAGTACTTC. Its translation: CASSSQVEQYF.

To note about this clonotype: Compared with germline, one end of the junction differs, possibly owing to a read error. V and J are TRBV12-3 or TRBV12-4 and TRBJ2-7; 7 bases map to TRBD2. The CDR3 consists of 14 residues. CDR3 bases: TGTGCCAGCAGGTTAGCGGGTGCTACCTACGAGCAGTACTTC. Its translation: CASRLAGATYEQYF.

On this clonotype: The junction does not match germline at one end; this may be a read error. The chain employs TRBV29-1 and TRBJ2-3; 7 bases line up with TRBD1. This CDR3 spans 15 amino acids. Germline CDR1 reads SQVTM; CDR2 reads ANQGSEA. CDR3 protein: CNVEGTVGGTDTQYF. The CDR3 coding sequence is TGCAACGTTGAAGGGACAGTTGGTGGCACAGATACGCAGTATTTT.

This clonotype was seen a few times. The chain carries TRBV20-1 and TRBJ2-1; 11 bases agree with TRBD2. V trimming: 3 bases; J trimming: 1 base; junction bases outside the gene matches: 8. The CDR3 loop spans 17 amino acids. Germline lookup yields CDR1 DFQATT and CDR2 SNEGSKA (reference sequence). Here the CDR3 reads CSASVAGGPGSYNEQFF. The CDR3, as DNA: TGCAGTGCTAGTGTAGCGGGAGGGCCGGGATCCTACAATGAGCAGTTCTTC.

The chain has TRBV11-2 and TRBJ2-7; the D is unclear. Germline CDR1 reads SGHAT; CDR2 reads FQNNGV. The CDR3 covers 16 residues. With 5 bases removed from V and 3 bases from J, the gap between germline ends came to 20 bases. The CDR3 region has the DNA TGTGCCAGCAGCCCTCAGACCGCCCAAGGCTTCTACGAGCAGTACTTC. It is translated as CASSPQTAQGFYEQYF.

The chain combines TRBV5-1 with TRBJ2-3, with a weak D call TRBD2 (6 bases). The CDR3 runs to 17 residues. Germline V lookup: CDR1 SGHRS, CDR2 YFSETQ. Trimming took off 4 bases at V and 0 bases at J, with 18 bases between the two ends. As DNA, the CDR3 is TGCGCCAGCAGCCCCTCTTCGGGAGTGAAGAGCACAGATACGCAGTATTTT. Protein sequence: CASSPSSGVKSTDTQYF.

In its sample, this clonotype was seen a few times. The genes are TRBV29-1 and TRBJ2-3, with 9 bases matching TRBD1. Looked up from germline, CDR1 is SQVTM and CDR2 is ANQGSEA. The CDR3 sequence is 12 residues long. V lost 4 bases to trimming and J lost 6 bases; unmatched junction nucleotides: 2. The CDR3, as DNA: TGCAGCGTTGTGGACAGGGGTGATACGCAGTATTTT. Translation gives CSVVDRGDTQYF.

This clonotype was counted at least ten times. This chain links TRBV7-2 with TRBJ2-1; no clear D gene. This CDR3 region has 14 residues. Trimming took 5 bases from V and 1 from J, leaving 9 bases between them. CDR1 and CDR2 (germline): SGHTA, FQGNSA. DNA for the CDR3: TGTGCCAGCAGCCCGGGTCTTTCCTACAATGAGCAGTTCTTC. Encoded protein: CASSPGLSYNEQFF.

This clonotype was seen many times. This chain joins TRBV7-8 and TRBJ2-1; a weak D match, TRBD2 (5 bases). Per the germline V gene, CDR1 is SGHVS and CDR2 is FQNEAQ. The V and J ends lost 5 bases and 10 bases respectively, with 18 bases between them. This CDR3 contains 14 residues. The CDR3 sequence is CASSTQLEGSEQFF. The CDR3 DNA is TGTGCCAGCAGCACCCAACTAGAGGGCAGCGAGCAGTTCTTC.

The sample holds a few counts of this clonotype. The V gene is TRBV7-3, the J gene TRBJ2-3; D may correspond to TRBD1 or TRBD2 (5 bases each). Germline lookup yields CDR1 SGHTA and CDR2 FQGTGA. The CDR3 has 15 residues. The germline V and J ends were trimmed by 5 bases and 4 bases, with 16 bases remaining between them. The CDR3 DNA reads TGTGCCAGCAGCCAAGGGCCAGTGGGACCAGATACGCAGTATTTT. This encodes CASSQGPVGPDTQYF.

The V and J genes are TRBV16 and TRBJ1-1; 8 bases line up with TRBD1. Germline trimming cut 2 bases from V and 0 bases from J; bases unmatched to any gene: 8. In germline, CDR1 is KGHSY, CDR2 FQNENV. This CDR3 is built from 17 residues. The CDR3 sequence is CASSQRGQGLMNTEAFF. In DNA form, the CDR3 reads TGTGCCAGCAGCCAACGTGGACAGGGTTTGATGAACACTGAAGCTTTCTTT.

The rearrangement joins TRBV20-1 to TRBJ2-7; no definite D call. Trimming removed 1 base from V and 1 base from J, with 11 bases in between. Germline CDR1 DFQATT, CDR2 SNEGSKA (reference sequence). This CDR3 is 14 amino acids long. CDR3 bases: TGCAGTGCTAGAGGCAGAGGCAGGTCCTACGAGCAGTACTTC. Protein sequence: CSARGRGRSYEQYF.

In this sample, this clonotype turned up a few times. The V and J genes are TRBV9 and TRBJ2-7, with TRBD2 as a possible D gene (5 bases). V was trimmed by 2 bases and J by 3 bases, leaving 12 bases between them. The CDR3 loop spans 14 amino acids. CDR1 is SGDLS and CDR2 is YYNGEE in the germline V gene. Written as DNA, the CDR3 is TGTGCCAGCAGCGTTGGAGGCGGGTACTACGAGCAGTACTTC. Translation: CASSVGGGYYEQYF. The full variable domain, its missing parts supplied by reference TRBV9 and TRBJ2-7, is DSGVTQTPKHLITATGQRVTLRCSPRSGDLSVYWYQQSLDQGLQFLIQYYNGEERAKGNILERFSAQQFPDLHSELNLSSLELGDSALYFCASSVGGGYYEQYFGPGTRLTVT.

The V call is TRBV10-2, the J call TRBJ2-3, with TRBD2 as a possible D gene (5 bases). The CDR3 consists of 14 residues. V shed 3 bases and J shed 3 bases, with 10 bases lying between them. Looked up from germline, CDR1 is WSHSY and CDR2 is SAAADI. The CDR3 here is CASSDEGQTDTQYF. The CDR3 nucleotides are TGCGCCAGCAGTGACGAGGGCCAAACAGATACGCAGTATTTT.

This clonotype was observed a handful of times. The CDR3 here is CASSQVTLAAYNEQFF. The CDR3 bases are TGTGCCAGCAGCCAAGTTACACTAGCGGCCTACAATGAGCAGTTCTTC. The chain carries TRBV3-1 and TRBJ2-1, with 8 bases aligning to TRBD2. Germline values: CDR1 LGHDT, CDR2 YNNKEL (reference sequence). The CDR3 consists of 16 residues. Trimming at V came to 1 base and at J to 2 bases, leaving 4 bases not matched to a gene.

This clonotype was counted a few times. Here the CDR3 DNA reads TGCGCCAACCCATCCGGGACGGCCTACAATGAGCAGTTCTTC. Translating gives CANPSGTAYNEQFF. The chain has TRBV5-1 and TRBJ2-1; D tentatively reads TRBD1 or TRBD2 (5 bases each). This CDR3 comprises 14 residues. V was shortened by 9 bases and J by 2 bases, with 15 bases between the two germline ends. CDR1 SGHRS and CDR2 YFSETQ come from the germline V gene.

The CDR3 is CARPSEGGYTF. DNA of the CDR3: TGTGCCAGGCCCTCTGAGGGTGGCTACACCTTC. The rearrangement uses TRBV5-5 and TRBJ1-2; D uncertain. Trimming stripped 8 bases from V and 7 bases from J, with 12 bases between. In germline, CDR1 is SGHKS, CDR2 YYEKEE (reference sequence). CDR3 size: 11 residues.

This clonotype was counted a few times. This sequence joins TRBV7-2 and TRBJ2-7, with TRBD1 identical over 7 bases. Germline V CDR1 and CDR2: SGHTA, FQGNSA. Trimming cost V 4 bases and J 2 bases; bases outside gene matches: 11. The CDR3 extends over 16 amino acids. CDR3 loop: CASSSPRRTGTYEQYF. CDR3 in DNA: TGTGCCAGCAGCTCACCTAGGAGGACAGGTACCTACGAGCAGTACTTC.

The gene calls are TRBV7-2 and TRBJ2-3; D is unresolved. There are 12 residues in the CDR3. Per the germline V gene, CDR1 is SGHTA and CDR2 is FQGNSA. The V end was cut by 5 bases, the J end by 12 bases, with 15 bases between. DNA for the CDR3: TGTGCCAGCAGCAAGATGGGTACAGATCAGTATTTT. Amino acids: CASSKMGTDQYF.

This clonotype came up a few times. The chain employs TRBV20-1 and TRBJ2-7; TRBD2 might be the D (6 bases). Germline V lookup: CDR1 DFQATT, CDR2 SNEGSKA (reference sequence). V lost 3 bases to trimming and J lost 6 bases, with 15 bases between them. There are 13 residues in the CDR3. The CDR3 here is CSASSMPGVEQYF. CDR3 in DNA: TGCAGTGCTAGTTCCATGCCGGGGGTCGAGCAGTACTTC.

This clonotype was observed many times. The CDR3 DNA reads as TGCAGTGCTGATAGGTACAGGGGTGGCCAAGAGACCCAGTACTTC. Translating gives CSADRYRGGQETQYF. This chain connects TRBV20-1 to TRBJ2-5; 7 bases match TRBD1. Germline V gene data show CDR1 as DFQATT and CDR2 as SNEGSKA (reference sequence). The CDR3 is 15 residues long. V lost 5 bases and J lost 1; bases outside the gene matches: 10.

The CDR3 protein is CSARGLSSLEGGETQYF. The CDR3 nucleotides are TGCAGTGCTAGAGGTTTGTCTAGCCTCGAGGGGGGAGAGACCCAGTACTTC. The rearrangement links TRBV20-1 to TRBJ2-5, with D perhaps assigned TRBD1 or TRBD2 (6 bases each). V lost 1 base, J lost 4 bases, and 22 bases lay in between. CDR1 and CDR2 (germline): DFQATT, SNEGSKA (reference sequence). The CDR3 has 17 residues.

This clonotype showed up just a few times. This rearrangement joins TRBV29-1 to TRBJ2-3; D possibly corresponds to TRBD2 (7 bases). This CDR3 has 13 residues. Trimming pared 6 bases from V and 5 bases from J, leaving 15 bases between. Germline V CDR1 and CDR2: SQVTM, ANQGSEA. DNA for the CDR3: TGCAGCGTAGGACTAGTACAGGGAGATACGCAGTATTTT. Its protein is CSVGLVQGDTQYF.

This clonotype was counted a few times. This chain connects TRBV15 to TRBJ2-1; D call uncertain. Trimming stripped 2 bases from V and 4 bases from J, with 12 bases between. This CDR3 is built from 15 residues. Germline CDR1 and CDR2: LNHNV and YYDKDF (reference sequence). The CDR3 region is CATSRTPTEYNEQFF. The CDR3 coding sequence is TGTGCCACCAGCAGAACCCCCACCGAGTACAATGAGCAGTTCTTC.